Below are 30 T cell receptor beta chains sequenced from a single sample in a study of vaccination effects on CD4 cells after COVID-19. Antigen specificity for these receptors is unknown. Around day 10 of culture, CD4+ T cells were separated out. Subjects were given two BNT162b2 or mRNA-1273 vaccine doses. Produced via immunoSEQ multiplex PCR; TCRdb's table is partial and in-frame only. The table has about 45,000 clones, more than 65% seen once; the top ten hold about 10%. The sequences come from CD4+ T cells from PBMCs cultured without peptide, collected after COVID-19 vaccination. The receptors come from a human donor who received a COVID-19 vaccine.

As DNA, the CDR3 is TGTGCCACCTCAGGGGTCCACTCCTACGAGCAGTACTTC. Translated, it gives CATSGVHSYEQYF. The rearrangement joins TRBV6-5 to TRBJ2-7, with D possibly matching TRBD1 (6 bases). CDR1 and CDR2 (germline): MNHEY, SVGAGI. The V and J ends lost 10 bases and 0 bases respectively, with 13 bases between them. The CDR3 spans 13 residues.

This rearrangement joins TRBV19 to TRBJ2-7, with D possibly called TRBD1 or TRBD2 (5 bases each). The CDR3 is made up of 15 amino acids. The V gene lost 8 bases and the J gene lost 5 bases, with 22 bases spanning the gap. CDR1 and CDR2 (germline): LNHDA, SQIVND (reference sequence). CDR3: CASQRSPGPSHEQYF. DNA for the CDR3: TGTGCCAGTCAGAGGTCCCCGGGGCCATCCCACGAGCAGTACTTC.

The rearrangement joins TRBV4-1 to TRBJ1-1; 9 positions match TRBD1. Per the germline V gene, CDR1 is MGHRA and CDR2 is YSYEKL. The CDR3 covers 14 residues. The junction had 6 bases not matched to a gene; V was cut back by 4 bases and J by 6 bases. The CDR3 DNA sequence: TGCGCCAGCAGCCCCACGGACAGGGGTTCTGAAGCTTTCTTT. Protein: CASSPTDRGSEAFF.

The chain is built from TRBV15 and TRBJ2-6; a weak D match, TRBD2 (5 bases). V lost 0 bases to trimming and J lost 0 bases, with 9 bases between them. Germline CDR1 and CDR2: LNHNV and YYDKDF (reference sequence). CDR3 length equals 17 residues. The CDR3 region is CATSREEVFSGANVLTF. In DNA form, the CDR3 reads TGTGCCACCAGCAGAGAGGAGGTTTTCTCTGGGGCCAACGTCCTGACTTTC.

The chain employs TRBV6-4 and TRBJ2-1; 9 nucleotides line up with TRBD1. J gave up 8 bases and V 5 bases, and 7 bases lay outside the gene matches. The CDR3 runs 14 residues. Looked up from germline, CDR1 is MRHNA and CDR2 is SNTAGT. The CDR3 reads CASSHGQGWDEQFF. In DNA form, the CDR3 reads TGTGCCAGCAGTCACGGACAGGGGTGGGATGAGCAGTTCTTC.

The gene calls are TRBV2 and TRBJ1-2; 7 nucleotides line up with TRBD1. Unmatched junction bases numbered 17, after V lost 8 bases and J lost 5 bases. The CDR3 has 16 residues. CDR1 is SNHLY, CDR2 FYNNEI, per germline. This CDR3 reads CASLTDQFTGEYGYTF. CDR3 in DNA: TGTGCCAGCCTCACAGACCAATTTACAGGGGAATATGGCTACACCTTC.

The chain is built from TRBV4-1 and TRBJ2-3, with TRBD2 matching over 7 bases. Germline V gene data show CDR1 as MGHRA and CDR2 as YSYEKL. V lost 4 bases, J lost 0 bases, and 7 bases stayed unmatched. This CDR3 is built from 16 residues. The CDR3 sequence is CASSPNPSGSTDTQYF. The CDR3 DNA is TGCGCCAGCAGCCCCAATCCTAGCGGTAGCACAGATACGCAGTATTTT.

This sequence joins TRBV12-3 or TRBV12-4 and TRBJ2-5; D call uncertain. Trimming took off 5 bases at V and 3 bases at J, with 7 bases between the two ends. The CDR3 loop spans 12 amino acids. The CDR3, as DNA: TGTGCCAGCAGTACGGTTAAAGAGACCCAGTACTTC. Translated: CASSTVKETQYF.

This clone is deemed medium-sized. V is TRBV5-4 and J is TRBJ1-1; maybe TRBD1 (5 bases). Trimming took off 4 bases at V and 0 bases at J, with 13 bases between the two ends. This CDR3 region has 15 residues. CDR1 SGHNT and CDR2 YYREEE come from the germline V gene (reference sequence). CDR3 amino acids: CASSLPTEMNTEAFF. CDR3 DNA: TGTGCCAGCAGCCTCCCGACAGAGATGAACACTGAAGCTTTCTTT.

This clone was observed a few times. The V gene is TRBV7-9, the J gene TRBJ2-1; 12 bases map to TRBD2. Germline CDR1 is SEHNR and CDR2 is FQNEAQ (reference sequence). J lost 10 bases, V lost 3 bases, and 4 bases had no gene match. The CDR3 loop spans 14 amino acids. CDR3 residues: CASSFRTSGREQFF. DNA for the CDR3: TGTGCCAGCAGCTTCCGTACTAGCGGGAGGGAGCAGTTCTTC.

The rearrangement joins TRBV5-5 to TRBJ2-2; a weak D match, TRBD2 (6 bases). CDR3 length equals 17 residues. Looked up from germline, CDR1 is SGHKS and CDR2 is YYEKEE (reference sequence). Trimming removed 0 bases from V and 5 bases from J, with 17 bases in between. CDR3 sequence: CASSLDRMRGGTGELFF. DNA for the CDR3: TGTGCCAGCAGCTTGGATAGGATGCGGGGCGGGACCGGGGAGCTGTTTTTT.

This clone turned up a few times. V usage is TRBV3-1 (or the pseudogene TRBV3-2) and J usage is TRBJ2-2, with D tentatively TRBD2 (7 bases). Trimming shortened V by 0 bases and J by 6 bases, and 17 bases separated the two germline ends. Germline CDR1 is LGHDT and CDR2 is YNNKEL (reference sequence). The CDR3 has 17 residues. CDR3 loop: CASSQDWGGQGAGELFF. DNA for the CDR3: TGTGCCAGCAGCCAAGATTGGGGGGGCCAGGGTGCCGGGGAGCTGTTTTTT.

This chain's CDR3 is CASSLGGGQKNQPQHF. The CDR3 DNA reads as TGTGCCAGCAGCTTGGGGGGGGGACAGAAGAATCAGCCCCAGCATTTT. This chain links TRBV5-4 with TRBJ1-5; 7 bases are shared with TRBD1. The J segment lost 4 bases and the V segment lost 0 bases, leaving 7 bases of the junction unmatched. CDR3 size: 16 residues. Germline values: CDR1 SGHNT, CDR2 YYREEE (reference sequence).

The chain joins TRBV18 to TRBJ2-5; D remains unclear. The germline CDR1 and CDR2 sequences are KGHSH and LQKENI. The germline V and J ends were trimmed by 0 bases and 5 bases, with 4 bases remaining between them. The CDR3 has 12 residues. The CDR3 region is CASSPPSETQYF. The CDR3 DNA is TGTGCCAGCTCACCACCCTCGGAGACCCAGTACTTC.

The chain has TRBV6-1 and TRBJ2-1; the D gene is possibly TRBD2 (6 bases). The V gene's germline CDR1 is MNHNS and CDR2 SASEGT. This CDR3 is 16 amino acids long. V was shortened by 3 bases and J by 6 bases, with 18 bases between the two germline ends. The CDR3 DNA is TGTGCCAGCAGTGATCGACTGGGGGGAAGGCGCAATGAGCAGTTCTTC. It encodes CASSDRLGGRRNEQFF.

V gene TRBV24-1 combines with J gene TRBJ2-7; D gene uncertain. The CDR3 spans 14 residues. Looked up from germline, CDR1 is KGHDR and CDR2 is SFDVKD. Trimming took off 12 bases at V and 4 bases at J, with 21 bases between the two ends. This CDR3 reads CAAQGRTSVYEQYF. The CDR3 DNA reads as TGTGCCGCGCAAGGACGGACGAGCGTATACGAGCAGTACTTC.

The chain recombines TRBV7-9 with TRBJ2-7; 13 bases are shared with TRBD2. This CDR3 is 15 amino acids long. In germline, CDR1 is SEHNR, CDR2 FQNEAQ (reference sequence). V lost 5 bases to trimming and J lost 3 bases; unmatched junction nucleotides: 4. In DNA, the CDR3 is TGTGCCAGCAGCACTCGGACTAGCGGGGGCTACGAGCAGTACTTC. It codes for CASSTRTSGGYEQYF.

V is TRBV5-6 and J is TRBJ1-2, with D perhaps TRBD1 (6 bases). This CDR3 region has 15 residues. Germline loops: CDR1 SGHDT, CDR2 YYEEEE. V was clipped by 4 bases and J by 3 bases, with 16 bases between them. In DNA, the CDR3 is TGTGCCAGCAGCCGAATTGCAGGGGTGGACTATGGCTACACCTTC. Translated: CASSRIAGVDYGYTF.

V and J are TRBV11-2 and TRBJ2-3; D is possibly TRBD2 (6 bases). Germline loops: CDR1 SGHAT, CDR2 FQNNGV. The CDR3 is 15 residues long. V was cut by 5 bases and J by 0 bases, with 12 bases left in between. The CDR3 protein is CASSPGGTSTDTQYF. CDR3 DNA: TGTGCCAGCAGCCCCGGCGGGACTAGCACAGATACGCAGTATTTT.

The chain links TRBV18 to TRBJ1-5; D ambiguous. This CDR3 has 14 amino acids. CDR1 and CDR2 (germline): KGHSH, LQKENI. Trimming shortened V by 3 bases and J by 0 bases, and 6 bases separated the two germline ends. DNA of the CDR3: TGTGCCAGCTCACCCGGCAGTAGCAATCAGCCCCAGCATTTT. Residues: CASSPGSSNQPQHF. The full variable domain, with the rest looked up from reference TRBV18 and TRBJ1-5, is NAGVMQNPRHLVRRRGQEARLRCSPMKGHSHVYWYRQLPEEGLKFMVYLQKENIIDESGMPKERFSAEFPKEGPSILRIQQVVRGDSAAYFCASSPGSSNQPQHFGDGTRLSIL.

The chain couples TRBV11-2 to TRBJ2-3, with D tentatively TRBD2 (6 bases). Deletions cut 4 bases from V and 3 bases from J, with 14 bases between. The CDR3 covers 15 residues. Germline V gene sequence: CDR1 SGHAT, CDR2 FQNNGV. CDR3 nucleotide sequence: TGTGCCAGCAGCTCTATGGGGACTGTTACAGATACGCAGTATTTT. This encodes CASSSMGTVTDTQYF. The variable domain in full, completed from reference TRBV11-2 and TRBJ2-3, reads EAGVAQSPRYKIIEKRQSVAFWCNPISGHATLYWYQQILGQGPKLLIQFQNNGVVDDSQLPKDRFSAERLKGVDSTLKIQPAKLEDSAVYLCASSSMGTVTDTQYFGPGTRLTVL.

About this clone: The germline gene is not matched at one end of the junction; a read error may be the cause. The chain recombines TRBV12-3 or TRBV12-4 with TRBJ2-7; D uncertain. This CDR3 spans 11 amino acids. The CDR3 DNA sequence: TGTGCCAGCAGTGTGACCGGGTCAGCGACCTTC. Translated, it gives CASSVTGSATF.

The chain employs TRBV15 and TRBJ2-3; 7 bases agree with TRBD1. Germline CDR1 LNHNV, CDR2 YYDKDF (reference sequence). The CDR3 length is 16 residues. V trimming: 5 bases; J trimming: 6 bases; junction bases outside the gene matches: 14. DNA of the CDR3: TGTGCCACCAGCCTCGGCGGACAGGCTCAAATTGATACGCAGTATTTT. As protein: CATSLGGQAQIDTQYF.

This sequence joins TRBV27 and TRBJ1-2; D possibly corresponds to TRBD1 (5 bases). Looked up from germline, CDR1 is MNHEY and CDR2 is SMNVEV (reference sequence). The length of the CDR3 is 14 residues. V was shortened by 6 bases and J by 3 bases, with 14 bases between the two germline ends. The CDR3 DNA sequence: TGTGCCAGCAGCCCCTCGGGGGGACACTATGGCTACACCTTC. It codes for CASSPSGGHYGYTF.

The rearrangement joins TRBV6-5 to TRBJ1-1, with 7 bases identical to TRBD1. The germline V gene encodes CDR1 MNHEY and CDR2 SVGAGI. The CDR3 consists of 13 residues. The ends lost 6 bases at V and 1 base at J; junction bases unmatched: 2. The CDR3 DNA is TGTGCCAGCAGGAGACAGGGGAACACTGAAGCTTTCTTT. Translation gives CASRRQGNTEAFF.

The gene calls are TRBV20-1 and TRBJ2-6; a weak D match, TRBD1 (5 bases). V was trimmed by 4 bases and J by 4 bases, leaving 11 bases between them. In germline, CDR1 is DFQATT, CDR2 SNEGSKA (reference sequence). CDR3 size: 14 residues. The CDR3 protein is CSATDSTGANVLTF. CDR3 DNA sequence: TGCAGTGCTACTGACAGCACCGGGGCCAACGTCCTGACTTTC.

This clone was picked up one time. The chain employs TRBV11-3 and TRBJ2-1, with TRBD2 identical over 8 bases. Germline V CDR1 and CDR2: SGHNT, YENEEA. V shed 1 base, J shed 9 bases, and the junction held 8 bases outside the gene matches. The CDR3 runs 15 residues. The CDR3 spells CASSLAGGVWVEQFF. The CDR3 DNA reads as TGTGCCAGCAGCTTAGCGGGGGGGGTTTGGGTTGAGCAGTTCTTC.

This chain joins TRBV30 and TRBJ1-5; no clear D gene. Per the germline V gene, CDR1 is GTSNPN and CDR2 is SVGIG (reference sequence). The CDR3 runs to 13 residues. V shed 2 bases and J shed 0 bases, with 5 bases lying between them. In DNA form, the CDR3 reads TGTGCCTGGAGTCCCCATAGCAATCAGCCCCAGCATTTT. Protein product: CAWSPHSNQPQHF.

The V call is TRBV19, the J call TRBJ1-2; 7 nucleotides align to TRBD1. The CDR3 has 15 amino acids. V trimming: 3 bases; J trimming: 2 bases; junction bases outside the gene matches: 6. The V gene's germline CDR1 is LNHDA and CDR2 SQIVND (reference sequence). For the CDR3, the DNA is TGTGCCAGTAGTATTAGGGCAGGGGGAAACTATGGCTACACCTTC. Residues: CASSIRAGGNYGYTF.

V is TRBV5-1 and J is TRBJ1-4, with D tentatively TRBD1 (6 bases). Between the trimmed V and J ends, which lost 3 bases and 8 bases, there was a span of 17 bases. The CDR3 runs 15 residues. Per germline, CDR1 SGHRS and CDR2 YFSETQ. The CDR3 reads CASSSVGAPGEKLFF. The CDR3 coding sequence is TGCGCCAGCAGCTCGGTGGGGGCACCAGGGGAAAAACTGTTTTTT.